This T cell receptor beta chain was identified in a study of cytomegalovirus exposure and HLA in healthy donors. Overall study context: There were 350 to 400 genotyped donors. Of these, about 81% fell in the genetic ancestry cluster associated with self-reported Caucasian donors. General observations from the study: Presence/absence analyses took donor sequencing depth as roughly uniform. Reported results showed that the classifier diagnosed cytomegalovirus status with high specificity and sensitivity.

With respect to this clone: Its antigen is still unknown.

The PCR made use of 60 Vbeta and 13 Jbeta primers. The method was immunoSEQ multiplex PCR; TCRdb's version includes in-frame clones alone and lacks a portion of them. The sample yields 200,000 or so clones, over 75% seen once. This CDR3 has 11 residues. Trimming removed 2 bases from V and 11 bases from J, with 12 bases in between. The germline CDR1 and CDR2 sequences are DFQATT and SNEGSKA (reference sequence). This receptor was identified in a man between 45 and 60 years old in good health and CMV-seronegative. This rearrangement joins TRBV20-1 to TRBJ1-1; D remains ambiguous. Sequencing used PBMCs. CDR3 region: CSARKGEEAFF. The DNA for the CDR3 is TGCAGTGCTAGAAAGGGAGAGGAGGCTTTCTTT.